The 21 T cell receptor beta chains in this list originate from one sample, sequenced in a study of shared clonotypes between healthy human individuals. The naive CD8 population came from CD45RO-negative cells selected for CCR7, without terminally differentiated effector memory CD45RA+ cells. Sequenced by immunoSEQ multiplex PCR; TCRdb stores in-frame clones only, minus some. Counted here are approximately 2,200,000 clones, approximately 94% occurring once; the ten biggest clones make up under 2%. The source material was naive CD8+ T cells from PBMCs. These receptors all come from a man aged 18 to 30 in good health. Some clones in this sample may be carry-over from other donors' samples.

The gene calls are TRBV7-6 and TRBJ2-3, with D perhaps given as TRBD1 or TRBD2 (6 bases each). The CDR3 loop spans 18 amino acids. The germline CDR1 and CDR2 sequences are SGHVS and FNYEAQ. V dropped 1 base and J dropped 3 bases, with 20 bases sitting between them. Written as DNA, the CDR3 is TGTGCCAGCAGCTTAGTCCCTCCATACAGGGAGGTAACAGATACGCAGTATTTT. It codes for CASSLVPPYREVTDTQYF.

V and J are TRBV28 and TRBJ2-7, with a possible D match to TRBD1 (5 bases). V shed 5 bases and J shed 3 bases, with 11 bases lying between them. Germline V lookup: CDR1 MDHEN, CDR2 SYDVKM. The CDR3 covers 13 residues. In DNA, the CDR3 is TGTGCCAGCAGTCGGGCAGGGAACTACGAGCAGTACTTC. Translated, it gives CASSRAGNYEQYF.

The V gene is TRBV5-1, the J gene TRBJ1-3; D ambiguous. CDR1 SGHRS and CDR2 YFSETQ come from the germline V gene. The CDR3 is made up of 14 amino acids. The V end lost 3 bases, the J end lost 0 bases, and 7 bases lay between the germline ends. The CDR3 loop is CASSWLGSGNTIYF. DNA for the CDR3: TGCGCCAGCAGCTGGCTCGGCTCTGGAAACACCATATATTTT.

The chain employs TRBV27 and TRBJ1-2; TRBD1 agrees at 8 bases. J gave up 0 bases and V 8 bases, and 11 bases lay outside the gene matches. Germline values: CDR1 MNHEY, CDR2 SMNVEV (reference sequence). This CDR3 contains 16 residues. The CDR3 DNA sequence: TGTGCCAGCTTTCAGGGGGCTCTTCAAGCTAACTATGGCTACACCTTC. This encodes CASFQGALQANYGYTF.

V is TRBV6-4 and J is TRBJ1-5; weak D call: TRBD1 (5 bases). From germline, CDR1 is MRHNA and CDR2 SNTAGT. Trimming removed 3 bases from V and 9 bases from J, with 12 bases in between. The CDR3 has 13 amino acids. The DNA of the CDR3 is TGTGCCAGCAGTGAATACCGGGACGGGCCCCAGCATTTT. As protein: CASSEYRDGPQHF.

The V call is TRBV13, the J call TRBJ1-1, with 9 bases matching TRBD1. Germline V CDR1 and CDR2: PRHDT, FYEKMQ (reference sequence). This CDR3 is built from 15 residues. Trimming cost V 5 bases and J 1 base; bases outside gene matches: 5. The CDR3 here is CASSAGQGWNTEAFF. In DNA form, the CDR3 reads TGTGCCAGCAGCGCGGGACAGGGTTGGAACACTGAAGCTTTCTTT. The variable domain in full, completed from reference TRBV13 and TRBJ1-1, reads AAGVIQSPRHLIKEKRETATLKCYPIPRHDTVYWYQQGPGQDPQFLISFYEKMQSDKGSIPDRFSAQQFSDYHSELNMSSLELGDSALYFCASSAGQGWNTEAFFGQGTRLTVV.

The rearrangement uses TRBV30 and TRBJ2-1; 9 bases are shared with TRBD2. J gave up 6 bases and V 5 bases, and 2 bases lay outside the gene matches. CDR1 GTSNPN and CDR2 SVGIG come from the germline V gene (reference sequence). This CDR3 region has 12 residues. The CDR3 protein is CAWGTSRNEQFF. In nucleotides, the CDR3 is TGTGCCTGGGGGACTAGCCGCAATGAGCAGTTCTTC.

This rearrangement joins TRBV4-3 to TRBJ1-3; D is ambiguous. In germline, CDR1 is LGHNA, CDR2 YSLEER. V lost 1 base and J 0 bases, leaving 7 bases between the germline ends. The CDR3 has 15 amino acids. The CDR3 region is CASSQGTASGNTIYF. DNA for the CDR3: TGCGCCAGCAGCCAAGGCACAGCCTCTGGAAACACCATATATTTT.

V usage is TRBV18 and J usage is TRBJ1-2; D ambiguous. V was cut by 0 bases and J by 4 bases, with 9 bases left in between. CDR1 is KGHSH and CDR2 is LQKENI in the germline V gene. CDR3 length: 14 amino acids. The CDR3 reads CASSPPRISYGYTF. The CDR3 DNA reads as TGTGCCAGCTCACCACCCCGGATCAGCTATGGCTACACCTTC.

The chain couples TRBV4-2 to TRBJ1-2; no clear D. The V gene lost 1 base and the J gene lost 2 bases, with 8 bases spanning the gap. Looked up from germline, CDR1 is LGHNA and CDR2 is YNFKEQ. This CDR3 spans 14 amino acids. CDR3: CASSQAGGNYGYTF. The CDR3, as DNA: TGTGCCAGCAGCCAAGCCGGCGGGAACTATGGCTACACCTTC.

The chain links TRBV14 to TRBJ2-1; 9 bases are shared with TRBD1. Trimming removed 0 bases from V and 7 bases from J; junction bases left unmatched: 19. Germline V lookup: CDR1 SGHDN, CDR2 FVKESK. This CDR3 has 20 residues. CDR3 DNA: TGTGCCAGCAGCCAAGATCCCGGACAGGGGCCACCCGAGGGTTGGAATGAGCAGTTCTTC. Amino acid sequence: CASSQDPGQGPPEGWNEQFF.

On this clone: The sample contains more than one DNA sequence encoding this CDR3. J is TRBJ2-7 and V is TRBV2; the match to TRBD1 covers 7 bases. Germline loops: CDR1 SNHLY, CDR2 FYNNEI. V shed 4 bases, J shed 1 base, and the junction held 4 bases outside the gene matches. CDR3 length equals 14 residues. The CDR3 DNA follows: TGTGCCAGCAGTGGCCGGGACAGATCCTACGAGCAGTACTTC. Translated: CASSGRDRSYEQYF.

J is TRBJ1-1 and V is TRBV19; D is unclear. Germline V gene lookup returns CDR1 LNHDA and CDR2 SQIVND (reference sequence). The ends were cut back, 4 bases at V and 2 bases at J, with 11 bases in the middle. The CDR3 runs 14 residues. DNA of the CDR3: TGTGCCAGTAGTAGGCCGGTTACAAACACTGAAGCTTTCTTT. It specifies CASSRPVTNTEAFF.

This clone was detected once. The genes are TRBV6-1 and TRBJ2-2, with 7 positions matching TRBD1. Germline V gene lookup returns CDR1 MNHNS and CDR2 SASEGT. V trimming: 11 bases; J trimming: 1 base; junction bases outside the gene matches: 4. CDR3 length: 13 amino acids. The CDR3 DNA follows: TGTGCCGGTCGGACAGGGAACACCGGGGAGCTGTTTTTT. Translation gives CAGRTGNTGELFF.

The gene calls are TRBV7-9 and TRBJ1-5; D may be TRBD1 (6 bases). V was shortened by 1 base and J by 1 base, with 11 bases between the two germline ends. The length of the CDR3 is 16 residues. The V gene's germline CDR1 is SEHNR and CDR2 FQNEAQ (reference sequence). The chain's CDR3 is CASSLVRGGSNQPQHF. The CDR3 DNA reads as TGTGCCAGCAGCTTAGTCAGGGGCGGAAGCAATCAGCCCCAGCATTTT.

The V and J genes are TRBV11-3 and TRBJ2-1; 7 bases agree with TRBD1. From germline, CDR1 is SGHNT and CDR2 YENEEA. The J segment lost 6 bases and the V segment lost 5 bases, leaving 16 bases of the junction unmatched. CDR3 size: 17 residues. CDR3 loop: CASSTIRDRPSGNEQFF. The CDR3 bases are TGTGCCAGCAGCACCATAAGGGACAGACCTTCGGGCAATGAGCAGTTCTTC.

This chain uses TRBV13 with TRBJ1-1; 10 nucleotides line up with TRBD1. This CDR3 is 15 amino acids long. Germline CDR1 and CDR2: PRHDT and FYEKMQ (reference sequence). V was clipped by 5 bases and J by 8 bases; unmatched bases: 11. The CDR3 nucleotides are TGTGCCAGCAGCCCGGGGGGACAGGGGAGCCCCGAAGCTTTCTTT. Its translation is CASSPGGQGSPEAFF.

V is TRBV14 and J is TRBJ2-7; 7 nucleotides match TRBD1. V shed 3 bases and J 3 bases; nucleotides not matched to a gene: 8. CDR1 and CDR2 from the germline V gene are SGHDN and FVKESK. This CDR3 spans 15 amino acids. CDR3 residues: CASSQGTVGGYEQYF. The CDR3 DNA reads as TGTGCCAGCAGCCAGGGGACAGTAGGGGGCTACGAGCAGTACTTC.

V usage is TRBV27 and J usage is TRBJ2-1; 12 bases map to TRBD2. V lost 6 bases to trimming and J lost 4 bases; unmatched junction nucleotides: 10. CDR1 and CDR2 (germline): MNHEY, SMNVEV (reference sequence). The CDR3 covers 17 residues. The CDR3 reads CASRVFGGTSGYNEQFF. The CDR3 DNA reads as TGTGCCAGCAGGGTTTTTGGGGGGACTAGCGGGTACAATGAGCAGTTCTTC.

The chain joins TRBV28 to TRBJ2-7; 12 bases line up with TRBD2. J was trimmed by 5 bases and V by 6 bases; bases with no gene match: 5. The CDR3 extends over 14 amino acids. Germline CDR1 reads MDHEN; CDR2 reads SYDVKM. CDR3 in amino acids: CASSRGLAGHEQYF. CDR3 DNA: TGTGCCAGCAGCCGGGGACTAGCGGGCCACGAGCAGTACTTC.

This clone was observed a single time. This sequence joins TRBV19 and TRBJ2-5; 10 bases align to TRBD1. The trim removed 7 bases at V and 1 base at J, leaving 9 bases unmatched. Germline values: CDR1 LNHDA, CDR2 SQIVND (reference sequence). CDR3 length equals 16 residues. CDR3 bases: TGTGCCAGTAACCCCAAGGACAGGGGGACCCAAGAGACCCAGTACTTC. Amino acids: CASNPKDRGTQETQYF.